Listed below are T cell receptor beta chains from one sample, sequenced in a study of blood T cell repertoires in COVID-19. TCRdb keeps only in-frame clones here, not all; method: immunoSEQ multiplex PCR. Of about 120,000 clones detected, approximately 78% appear once; the ten largest clones hold approximately 7.9%. The sample consisted of peripheral blood. The origin of the receptors is a man aged 65 to 79 with acute or convalescent COVID-19. Both conserved end residues are part of each CDR3.

j_call v_call cdr3_aa
TRBJ1-1 TRBV6-5 CASRAGTGGTEAFF
TRBJ2-3 TRBV19 CASTRTGGTDTQYF
TRBJ2-7 TRBV4-2 CASSQRGGGIYEQYF
TRBJ1-1 TRBV6-6 CASRPTGSDTEAFF
TRBJ2-7 TRBV5-1 CASSSALGEQYF
TRBJ1-3 TRBV25-1 CASSESIGLSGNTIYF
TRBJ1-5 TRBV4-1 CASSQSSTDNQPQHF
TRBJ2-7 TRBV25-1 CASSEGAGGYKPYEQYF
TRBJ1-5 TRBV19 CATGQNNNQPQHF
TRBJ2-5 TRBV29-1 CSGGAYQETQYF